This T cell receptor (beta chain) is drawn from a study of T-cell memory formation after mild COVID-19. Study-wide findings and caveats: Later expanders leaned CD4+, whereas clones that contracted between day 15 and 85 were balanced CD4/CD8.

Per the germline V gene, CDR1 is SGHTA and CDR2 is FQGNSA. V lost 2 bases and J 3 bases, leaving 8 bases between the germline ends. The CDR3 totals 14 residues. This clonotype has at least ten counts. Its antigen remains unidentified. TCRdb reprocessed the 5' RACE reads via MiXCR and lists one record per CDR3 protein. Seen here are more than 300,000 distinct CDR3 sequences, 20% to 25% observed once, and the top ten hold over 20%. The rearrangement links TRBV7-2 to TRBJ1-5, with D hard to call. This TCR derives from a man aged 18 to 29 who had mild COVID-19 (a few samples of this study predate the infection). Cell type and time point are not known. Material for sequencing was PBMCs or a T cell subset sorted from them (not recorded which). CDR3 nucleotides: TGTGCCAGCAGCTTATCAGGTTTCAATCAGCCCCAGCATTTT. Amino acid sequence: CASSLSGFNQPQHF. Variable domain in full (rest from reference TRBV7-2 and TRBJ1-5): GAGVSQSPSNKVTEKGKDVELRCDPISGHTALYWYRQSLGQGLEFLIYFQGNSAPDKSGLPSDRFSAERTGGSVSTLTIQRTQQEDSAVYLCASSLSGFNQPQHFGDGTRLSIL.